The present entry profiles one T cell receptor (beta chain) with its context. Its target is not known. It was genomic DNA that served as the template for profiling TCR beta VDJ and CDR3. TCRdb re-derived calls from the reads in MiXCR, one entry per CDR3 protein. The sample consists of roughly 190,000 distinct CDR3 sequences, roughly half of them appearing once. V shed 2 bases, J shed 3 bases, and the junction held 3 bases outside the gene matches. The CDR3 extends over 14 amino acids. Germline V gene lookup returns CDR1 SGHAT and CDR2 FQNNGV. The record originates from a study of CD8+CD57+ T cells in acquired aplastic anemia. General study results and limits: Patients and controls turned out to have twenty-nine CD8+ CDR3 sequences in common.

Sequencing was done on patients that had shown CD8+CD57+ cell expansion by flow cytometry. Acquired aplastic anemia of severe grade affected all patients. All patients were therapy-naive when blood was sampled. Sequencing was performed on sorted CD4+, CD8+, or CD8+CD57+ T cells (not recorded which) from PBMCs. V gene TRBV11-2 combines with J gene TRBJ2-7; TRBD1 matches 8 bases. The clonotype comes from a human donor with aplastic anemia. CDR3 nucleotides: TGTGCCAGCAGCTTAAACAGGGGGATCTACGAGCAGTACTTC. It translates to CASSLNRGIYEQYF.